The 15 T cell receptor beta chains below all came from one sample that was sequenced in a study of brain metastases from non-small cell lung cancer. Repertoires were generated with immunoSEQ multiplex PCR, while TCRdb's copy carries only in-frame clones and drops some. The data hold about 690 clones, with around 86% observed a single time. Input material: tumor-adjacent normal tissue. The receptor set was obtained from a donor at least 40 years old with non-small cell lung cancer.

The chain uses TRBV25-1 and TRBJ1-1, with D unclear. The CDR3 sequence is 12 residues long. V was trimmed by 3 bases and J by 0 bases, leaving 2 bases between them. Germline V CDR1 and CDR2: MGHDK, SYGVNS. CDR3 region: CASSEMNTEAFF. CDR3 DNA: TGTGCCAGCAGTGAGATGAACACTGAAGCTTTCTTT. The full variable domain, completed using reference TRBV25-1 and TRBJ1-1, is EADIYQTPRYLVIGTGKKITLECSQTMGHDKMYWYQQDPGMELHLIHYSYGVNSTEKGDLSSESTVSRIRTEHFPLTLESARPSHTSQYLCASSEMNTEAFFGQGTRLTVV.

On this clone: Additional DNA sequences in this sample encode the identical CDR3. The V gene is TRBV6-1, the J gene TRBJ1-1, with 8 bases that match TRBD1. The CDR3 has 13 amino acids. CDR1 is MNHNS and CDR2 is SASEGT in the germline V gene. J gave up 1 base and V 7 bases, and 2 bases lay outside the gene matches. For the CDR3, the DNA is TGTGCCAGCATTGACAGGGGGAACACTGAAGCTTTCTTT. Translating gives CASIDRGNTEAFF.

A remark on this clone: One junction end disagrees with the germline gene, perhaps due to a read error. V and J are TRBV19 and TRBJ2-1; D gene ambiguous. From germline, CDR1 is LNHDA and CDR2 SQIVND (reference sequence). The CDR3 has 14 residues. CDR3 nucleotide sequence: TGTGCCAGTAGTATAGATGGGTCGCCCAATAAGCAGTTCTTC. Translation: CASSIDGSPNKQFF.

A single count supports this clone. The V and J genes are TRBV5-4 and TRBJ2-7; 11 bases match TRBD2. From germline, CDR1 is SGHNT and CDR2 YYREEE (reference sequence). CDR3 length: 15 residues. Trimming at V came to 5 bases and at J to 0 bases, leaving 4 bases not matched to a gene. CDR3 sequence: CASRLAGGNSYEQYF. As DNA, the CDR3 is TGTGCCAGCAGGCTAGCGGGGGGAAACTCCTACGAGCAGTACTTC.

The CDR3 coding sequence is TGTGCCAGCAGTTTAGTGGGCGATCAGCCCCAGCATTTT. Translation gives CASSLVGDQPQHF. V and J are TRBV12-3 or TRBV12-4 and TRBJ1-5; D remains ambiguous. Trimming shortened V by 1 base and J by 5 bases, and 6 bases separated the two germline ends. The length of the CDR3 is 13 residues.

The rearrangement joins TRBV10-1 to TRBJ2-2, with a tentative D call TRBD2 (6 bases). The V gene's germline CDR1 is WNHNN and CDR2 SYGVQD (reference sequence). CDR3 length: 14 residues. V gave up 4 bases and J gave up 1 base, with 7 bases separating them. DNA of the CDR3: TGCGCCAGCAGTGGGGGGGTGAACACCGGGGAGCTGTTTTTT. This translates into CASSGGVNTGELFF.

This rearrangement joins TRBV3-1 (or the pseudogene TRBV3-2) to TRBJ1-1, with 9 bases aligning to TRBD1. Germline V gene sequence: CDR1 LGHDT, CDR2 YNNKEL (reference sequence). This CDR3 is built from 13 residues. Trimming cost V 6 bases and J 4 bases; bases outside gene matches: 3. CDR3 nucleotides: TGTGCCAGCAGGGACAGGGGAGGCACTGAAGCTTTCTTT. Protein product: CASRDRGGTEAFF.

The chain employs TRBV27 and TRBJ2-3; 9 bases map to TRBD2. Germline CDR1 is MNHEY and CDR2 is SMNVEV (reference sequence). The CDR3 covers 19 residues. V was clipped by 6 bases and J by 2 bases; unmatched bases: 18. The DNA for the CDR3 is TGTGCCAGCAGAAAATTTGGCAAAGTAGCGGGGGACGCCACAGATACGCAGTATTTT. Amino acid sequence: CASRKFGKVAGDATDTQYF.

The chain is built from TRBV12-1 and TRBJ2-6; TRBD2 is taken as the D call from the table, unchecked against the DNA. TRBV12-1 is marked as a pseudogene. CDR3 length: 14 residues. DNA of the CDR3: TGTGCCAGCAGCAAGGCTAGTCGGGCCAACGTCCTGACTTTC. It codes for CASSKASRANVLTF.

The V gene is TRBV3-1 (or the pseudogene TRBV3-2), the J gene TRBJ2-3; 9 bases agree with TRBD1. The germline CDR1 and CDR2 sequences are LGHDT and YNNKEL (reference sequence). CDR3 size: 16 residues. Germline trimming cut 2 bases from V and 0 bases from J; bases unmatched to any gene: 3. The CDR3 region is CASSQPGQGSTDTQYF. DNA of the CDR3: TGTGCCAGCAGCCAACCAGGACAGGGGAGCACAGATACGCAGTATTTT.

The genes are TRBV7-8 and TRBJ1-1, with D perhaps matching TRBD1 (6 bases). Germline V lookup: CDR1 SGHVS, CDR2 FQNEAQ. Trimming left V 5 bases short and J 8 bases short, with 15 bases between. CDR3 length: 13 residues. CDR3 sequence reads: CASSPDRKGEAFF. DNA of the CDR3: TGTGCCAGCAGCCCAGACAGGAAAGGGGAAGCTTTCTTT.

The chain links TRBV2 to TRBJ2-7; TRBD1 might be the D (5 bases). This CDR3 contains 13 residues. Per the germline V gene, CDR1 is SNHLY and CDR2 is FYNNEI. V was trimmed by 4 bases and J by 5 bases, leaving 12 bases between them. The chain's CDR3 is CASSGEQVHEQYF. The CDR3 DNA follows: TGTGCCAGCAGTGGGGAACAGGTTCACGAGCAGTACTTC.

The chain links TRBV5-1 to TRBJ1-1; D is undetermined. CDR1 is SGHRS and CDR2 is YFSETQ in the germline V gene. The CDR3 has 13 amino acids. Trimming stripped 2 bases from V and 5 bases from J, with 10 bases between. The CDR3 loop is CASSFRTETEAFF. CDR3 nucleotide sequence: TGCGCCAGCAGCTTTCGAACAGAAACTGAAGCTTTCTTT. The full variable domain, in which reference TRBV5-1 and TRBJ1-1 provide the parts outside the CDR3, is KAGVTQTPRYLIKTRGQQVTLSCSPISGHRSVSWYQQTPGQGLQFLFEYFSETQRNKGNFPGRFSGRQFSNSRSEMNVSTLELGDSALYLCASSFRTETEAFFGQGTRLTVV.

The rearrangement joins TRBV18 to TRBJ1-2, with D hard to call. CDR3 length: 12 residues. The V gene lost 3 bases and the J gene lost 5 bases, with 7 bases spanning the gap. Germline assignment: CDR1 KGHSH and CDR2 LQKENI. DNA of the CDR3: TGTGCCAGCTCACCCGACCAGTATGGCTACACCTTC. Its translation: CASSPDQYGYTF.

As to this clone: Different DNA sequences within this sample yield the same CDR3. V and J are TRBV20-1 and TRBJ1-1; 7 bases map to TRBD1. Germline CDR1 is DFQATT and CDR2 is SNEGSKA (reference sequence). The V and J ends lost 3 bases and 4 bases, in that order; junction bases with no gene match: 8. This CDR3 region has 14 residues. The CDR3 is CSASNRGIATEAFF. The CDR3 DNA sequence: TGCAGTGCTAGTAACAGGGGAATAGCCACTGAAGCTTTCTTT.